Given below is one TCR beta chain in context. This entry comes from a study of T cell changes during pregnancy in multiple sclerosis. Germline values: CDR1 SGHRS, CDR2 YFSETQ. V was shortened by 0 bases and J by 0 bases, with 4 bases between the two germline ends. This CDR3 spans 14 amino acids. Measured with immunoSEQ multiplex PCR; TCRdb has only the in-frame clones, and not every one. Of tens of thousands of clones detected, 94% appear once; the ten largest clones hold roughly 2.5%. The sequencing used peripheral blood, collected in the third trimester of pregnancy. The chain uses TRBV5-1 and TRBJ1-3; D gene uncertain. This TCR was recovered from a female donor with multiple sclerosis, enrolled in a pregnancy study. The CDR3 sequence is CASSLESSGNTIYF. The CDR3 region has the DNA TGCGCCAGCAGCTTGGAGAGCTCTGGAAACACCATATATTTT.